The 8 T cell receptor beta chains in this list originate from one sample, sequenced in a study of blood T cell repertoires in COVID-19. Clones were read by immunoSEQ multiplex PCR, and TCRdb kept only the in-frame ones, dropping some. The profile shows 55,000 to 75,000 clones, 79% of them singletons. The sequenced sample consisted of peripheral blood. The origin of the receptors is a man in his 60s with acute or convalescent COVID-19.

This clone was observed a few times. The chain has TRBV28 and TRBJ1-5; TRBD1 might be the D (5 bases). CDR3 length: 14 amino acids. Trimming stripped 3 bases from V and 3 bases from J, with 9 bases between. CDR1 and CDR2 from the germline V gene are MDHEN and SYDVKM. CDR3 DNA sequence: TGTGCCAGCAGTTTGGGGGGTTACAATCAGCCCCAGCATTTT. Translation gives CASSLGGYNQPQHF.

J is TRBJ1-4 and V is TRBV28; no reliable D call. The CDR3 is 14 amino acids. From germline, CDR1 is MDHEN and CDR2 SYDVKM. Trimming cost V 4 bases and J 5 bases, with 11 bases left between them. DNA for the CDR3: TGTGCCAGCAGTTCGACGGGGAGAAATGAAAAACTGTTTTTT. Its translation: CASSSTGRNEKLFF.

The rearrangement uses TRBV3-1 (or the pseudogene TRBV3-2) and TRBJ1-5, with D hard to call. The CDR3 has 15 amino acids. Germline assignment: CDR1 LGHDT and CDR2 YNNKEL (reference sequence). V was cut by 0 bases and J by 4 bases, with 10 bases left in between. The CDR3 protein is CASSQDRSFNQPQHF. CDR3 in DNA: TGTGCCAGCAGCCAAGATCGGTCATTTAATCAGCCCCAGCATTTT.

This clone was counted a single time. The V gene is TRBV10-2, the J gene TRBJ1-2; D remains unclear. CDR1 is WSHSY, CDR2 SAAADI, per germline. Trimming left V 3 bases short and J 7 bases short, with 9 bases between. CDR3 length: 12 residues. The CDR3 DNA is TGCGCCAGCAGTGATAGCGGTGGTGGCTACACCTTC. This translates into CASSDSGGGYTF.

This clone has a handful of counts. The chain couples TRBV7-3 to TRBJ2-2; TRBD1 matches 9 bases. The germline V gene encodes CDR1 SGHTA and CDR2 FQGTGA. This CDR3 comprises 16 residues. V dropped 7 bases and J dropped 5; count of bases not matched to a gene: 11. Written as DNA, the CDR3 is TGTGCCAGCACCTCCCCGGGACAGGGTACAACCGGGGAGCTGTTTTTT. Translation: CASTSPGQGTTGELFF.

The V call is TRBV7-9, the J call TRBJ1-6; TRBD1 aligns across 9 bases. This CDR3 has 14 amino acids. Germline CDR1 reads SEHNR; CDR2 reads FQNEAQ (reference sequence). V lost 5 bases to trimming and J lost 9 bases; unmatched junction nucleotides: 5. The CDR3 loop is CASSTGTGISPLHF. The CDR3 nucleotides are TGTGCCAGCAGCACCGGGACAGGGATTTCACCCCTCCACTTT.

The CDR3 DNA follows: TGTGCCAGCAGTTTACGACAGTACACAGATACGCAGTATTTT. This gives the protein CASSLRQYTDTQYF. The chain has TRBV27 and TRBJ2-3; D might be TRBD1 (5 bases). The V gene lost 2 bases and the J gene lost 2 bases, with 8 bases spanning the gap. The CDR3 contains 14 residues. Germline CDR1 reads MNHEY; CDR2 reads SMNVEV (reference sequence).

CDR3 amino acids: CASSPVRGGAPRTGELFF. The CDR3 DNA reads as TGTGCCAGCAGCCCGGTGCGAGGGGGCGCCCCAAGGACCGGGGAGCTGTTTTTT. The chain has TRBV7-3 and TRBJ2-2; 7 nucleotides line up with TRBD1. The CDR3 consists of 18 residues. Trimming took 5 bases from V and 5 from J; bases not matched to a gene: 17. Germline CDR1 and CDR2: SGHTA and FQGTGA.